The 12 T cell receptor beta chains below were found in one sample sequenced in a study of T cell responses to AZD1222 COVID-19 vaccine (dated by TCRdb to about 2021). Library generation was performed with the immunoSEQ multiplex PCR assay. Imported from immuneACCESS, the table was reduced by TCRdb to in-frame sequences with V and J called. These copies leave out some clones; in studies compared against another copy, an unresolved V gene accounts for under half, and the cause of the remainder is not known. Here the sample has around 130,000 clones; roughly 90% occur a single time. The leading ten clones occupy around 4.4% of the sample. The sample's time point, from its label and the paper: about 28 days (+/-7) after the second vaccine dose. The treatment or condition tag for this specimen amounts to: meningococcal conjugate vaccine given as trial control. Source: peripheral blood, taken 28 days after the second dose of the MenACWY control vaccine. The origin of the receptors is an adult who received the MenACWY meningococcal vaccine as a control.

V gene TRBV12-3 or TRBV12-4 combines with J gene TRBJ1-1; TRBD1 might be the D (6 bases). CDR3 length: 12 residues. Trimming took 6 bases from V and 5 from J, leaving 10 bases between them. The DNA for the CDR3 is TGTGCCAGCAGATTTACAGGGACTGAAGCTTTCTTT. Translated: CASRFTGTEAFF.

The chain combines TRBV19 with TRBJ2-7; TRBD1 matches at 10 bases. The CDR3 has 13 residues. The germline gives CDR1 LNHDA, CDR2 SQIVND (reference sequence). J was trimmed by 7 bases and V by 6 bases; bases with no gene match: 6. The CDR3 sequence is CASRGTGVGEQYF. DNA for the CDR3: TGTGCCAGTAGGGGGACAGGGGTCGGGGAGCAGTACTTC.

The chain has TRBV7-9 and TRBJ2-5; D unresolved. Germline values: CDR1 SEHNR, CDR2 FQNEAQ (reference sequence). CDR3 length equals 11 residues. V lost 5 bases and J 4 bases, leaving 5 bases between the germline ends. The CDR3, as DNA: TGTGCCAGCAGCAAAGCAGAGACCCAGTACTTC. Its translation is CASSKAETQYF.

J is TRBJ2-1 and V is TRBV5-6, with 7 positions matching TRBD1. Trimming at V came to 7 bases and at J to 8 bases, leaving 9 bases not matched to a gene. CDR1 and CDR2 from the germline V gene are SGHDT and YYEEEE. The length of the CDR3 is 13 residues. CDR3 amino acids: CASRQGGIDEQFF. The CDR3 DNA sequence: TGTGCCAGCCGACAGGGTGGTATCGATGAGCAGTTCTTC.

This chain connects TRBV4-1 to TRBJ1-5; TRBD1 aligns across 9 bases. Germline CDR1 is MGHRA and CDR2 is YSYEKL. The CDR3 runs 16 residues. V shed 0 bases, J shed 7 bases, and the junction held 7 bases outside the gene matches. CDR3 amino acids: CASSQEPGQGAQPQHF. The CDR3 DNA follows: TGCGCCAGCAGCCAAGAGCCGGGACAGGGAGCACAGCCCCAGCATTTT.

The V call is TRBV27, the J call TRBJ2-7, with 7 bases aligning to TRBD1. The CDR3 spans 14 residues. Germline loops: CDR1 MNHEY, CDR2 SMNVEV (reference sequence). Losses at the gene ends were 6 bases for V and 0 bases for J; bases not matched to a gene: 5. Here the CDR3 DNA reads TGTGCCAGCAGCTACCGGGACAGCTCCTACGAGCAGTACTTC. It translates to CASSYRDSSYEQYF.

The chain uses TRBV28 and TRBJ1-5, with D perhaps TRBD1 (6 bases). The germline gives CDR1 MDHEN, CDR2 SYDVKM. The CDR3 is 16 amino acids. The V gene lost 6 bases and the J gene lost 6 bases, with 21 bases spanning the gap. This chain's CDR3 is CASRYTLAGAVQPQHF. CDR3 DNA sequence: TGTGCCAGCAGATATACACTGGCAGGGGCGGTTCAGCCCCAGCATTTT.

This chain links TRBV6-5 with TRBJ1-1; D possibly corresponds to TRBD1 (5 bases). V was trimmed by 5 bases and J by 1 base, leaving 11 bases between them. Germline lookup yields CDR1 MNHEY and CDR2 SVGAGI. The CDR3 runs 14 residues. CDR3 residues: CASSRNQGNTEAFF. The CDR3 DNA reads TGTGCCAGCAGTCGAAATCAGGGGAACACTGAAGCTTTCTTT.

The DNA for the CDR3 is TGTGCCAGCAGCGTACACGGTGTTGATGGCTACACCTTC. Translation gives CASSVHGVDGYTF. The J gene is TRBJ1-2, the V gene TRBV9, with D unclear. Germline loops: CDR1 SGDLS, CDR2 YYNGEE. This CDR3 region has 13 residues. Trimming took off 1 base at V and 6 bases at J, with 10 bases between the two ends.

The chain carries TRBV10-3 and TRBJ2-7; D may be TRBD2 (7 bases). The V end lost 4 bases, the J end lost 2 bases, and 15 bases lay between the germline ends. The germline gives CDR1 ENHRY, CDR2 SYGVKD. CDR3 length equals 15 residues. CDR3 DNA: TGTGCCATCAGTGCTCAACAGGGAGGGCCCTACGAGCAGTACGTC. Its translation: CAISAQQGGPYEQYV.

The J gene is TRBJ2-5, the V gene TRBV15; a weak D match, TRBD1 (5 bases). The CDR3 loop spans 12 amino acids. The V end lost 8 bases, the J end lost 6 bases, and 13 bases lay between the germline ends. CDR1 LNHNV and CDR2 YYDKDF come from the germline V gene (reference sequence). CDR3 in amino acids: CATGWQGQTQYF. As DNA, the CDR3 is TGTGCCACCGGGTGGCAGGGCCAGACCCAGTACTTC.

The rearrangement joins TRBV6-5 to TRBJ2-2, with 8 bases aligning to TRBD1. Germline V gives CDR1 MNHEY, CDR2 SVGAGI. V lost 7 bases and J lost 8; bases outside the gene matches: 3. CDR3 length: 12 amino acids. The CDR3 nucleotides read TGTGCCAGCAACAGGGGGGAGGGGGAGCTGTTTTTT. It translates to CASNRGEGELFF.